These 24 T cell receptor beta chains were sequenced from one sample in a study of molecular identifiers for immune sequencing clone quantification. TCRdb redid the calling of the PCR reads with MiXCR, one entry per CDR3 protein. The repertoire holds 60,000 to 70,000 distinct CDR3 sequences, with 15% to 20% as singletons. The sample consisted of naive CD8+ T cells from blood, with Jurkat cell RNA spiked in. Subset noted: FACS-sorted CD8+CD4-CCR7+CD45RA+ naive T cells. The receptor source for this set is a human donor in good health. Some libraries in this study had Jurkat cell RNA spiked in.

Regarding this clonotype: The junction departs from germline at one end; a sequencing error may be responsible. The chain joins TRBV7-2 to TRBJ2-3, with TRBD2 identical over 13 bases. This CDR3 has 14 amino acids. The germline V gene encodes CDR1 SGHTA and CDR2 FQGNSA. This CDR3 is CASSYGTSGATQRF. In DNA form, the CDR3 reads TGTGCCAGCAGCTACGGGACTAGCGGGGCAACGCAGCGTTTT.

The table lists this clonotype with many counts. V is TRBV6-5 and J is TRBJ2-3; 9 nucleotides align to TRBD2. The ends lost 5 bases at V and 4 bases at J; junction bases unmatched: 10. The CDR3 is made up of 16 amino acids. CDR1 MNHEY and CDR2 SVGAGI come from the germline V gene. CDR3 in amino acids: CASSQVPAGGPDTQYF. The CDR3 nucleotides are TGTGCCAGCAGTCAAGTTCCAGCGGGAGGCCCAGATACGCAGTATTTT.

In its sample, this clonotype was seen many times. V and J are TRBV20-1 and TRBJ1-4; 9 bases align to TRBD1. Germline V CDR1 and CDR2: DFQATT, SNEGSKA (reference sequence). Trimming cost V 5 bases and J 7 bases; bases outside gene matches: 5. This CDR3 region has 13 residues. The CDR3 nucleotides read TGCAGTGCTGGGGGACAGGGCGGTGAAAAACTGTTTTTT. This codes for CSAGGQGGEKLFF.

The CDR3 loop is CASSPKNRADTQYF. CDR3 sequence (DNA): TGTGCCAGCAGTCCAAAGAATAGGGCAGATACGCAGTATTTT. J is TRBJ2-3 and V is TRBV12-3 or TRBV12-4, with no clear D. The CDR3 is 14 residues long. V lost 5 bases and J lost 4, with 13 bases in between.

This clonotype was counted many times. The rearrangement joins TRBV21-1 to TRBJ2-7; the table's D call, TRBD2, has no DNA check behind it. TRBV21-1 is a documented pseudogene. This CDR3 is 13 amino acids long. The chain's CDR3 is CSIAAEVLHEQYF. CDR3 coding DNA: TGTTCTATAGCGGCAGAGGTACTCCACGAGCAGTACTTC.

This clonotype was recorded many times. The chain joins TRBV15 to TRBJ1-1, with D possibly matching TRBD1 (6 bases). V was cut by 0 bases and J by 3 bases, with 11 bases left in between. CDR3 length: 15 amino acids. CDR1 is LNHNV and CDR2 is YYDKDF in the germline V gene (reference sequence). The CDR3 coding sequence is TGTGCCACCAGCAGAGAGAAACAGGGTTACACTGAAGCTTTCTTT. It specifies CATSREKQGYTEAFF.

At least ten counts were recorded for this clonotype. The chain has TRBV9 and TRBJ2-3, with TRBD1 matching 9 bases. The CDR3 has 17 residues. Germline CDR1 SGDLS, CDR2 YYNGEE. Germline trimming cut 0 bases from V and 5 bases from J; bases unmatched to any gene: 10. The CDR3 sequence is CASSVEGGQGLLDTQYF. For the CDR3, the DNA is TGTGCCAGCAGCGTAGAGGGAGGACAGGGGCTGTTAGATACGCAGTATTTT.

This clonotype was observed many times. The chain combines TRBV14 with TRBJ2-7; no reliable D call. CDR3 length: 12 amino acids. Germline values: CDR1 SGHDN, CDR2 FVKESK. The V end was cut by 5 bases, the J end by 3 bases, with 8 bases between. The CDR3 sequence: CASSGFSYEQYF. In nucleotides, the CDR3 is TGTGCCAGCAGCGGCTTCAGCTACGAGCAGTACTTC.

This clonotype was seen at least ten times. This sequence joins TRBV6-6 and TRBJ2-2, with D possibly being TRBD2 (6 bases). Trimming shortened V by 5 bases and J by 0 bases, and 22 bases separated the two germline ends. Germline lookup yields CDR1 MNHNY and CDR2 SVGAGI (reference sequence). The CDR3 has 19 amino acids. CDR3 sequence (DNA): TGTGCCAGCAGTCCCCTTTGGGGGGTTTCAATTTCGAACACCGGGGAGCTGTTTTTT. Translated, it gives CASSPLWGVSISNTGELFF.

This clonotype showed up just a few times. A much larger clone is a single base away; this may be a read error. The chain couples TRBV4-3 to TRBJ2-1, with 9 bases identical to TRBD2. The J segment lost 5 bases and the V segment lost 4 bases, leaving 9 bases of the junction unmatched. Germline V gives CDR1 LGHNA, CDR2 YSLEER. CDR3 length: 16 residues. CDR3 in DNA: TGCGCCAGCAGCCGTCATAGCGGGAGAATTAACAATGAGCAGTTCTTC. Its protein product is CASSRHSGRINNEQFF.

Details on this clonotype: This sequence may be a read error, since a much larger clone differs from it by one base. The chain combines TRBV7-6 with TRBJ1-1, with a tentative D call TRBD1 (6 bases). This CDR3 has 12 amino acids. From germline, CDR1 is SGHVS and CDR2 FNYEAQ. Here the CDR3 reads CTSSLGGGEAFF. CDR3 DNA: TGTACCAGCAGCTTAGGGGGTGGGGAAGCTTTCTTT.

The chain is built from TRBV2 and TRBJ1-6; 9 nucleotides agree with TRBD1. Germline CDR1 reads SNHLY; CDR2 reads FYNNEI. V trimming: 0 bases; J trimming: 11 bases; junction bases outside the gene matches: 14. The CDR3 totals 18 residues. The CDR3 region has the DNA TGTGCCAGCAGTGAAGCGCTTCTAGGACAGGGGTCGGATACACCCCTCCACTTT. Amino acid sequence: CASSEALLGQGSDTPLHF.

This clonotype was detected many times. The chain links TRBV27 to TRBJ1-2; 10 bases map to TRBD1. Looked up from germline, CDR1 is MNHEY and CDR2 is SMNVEV (reference sequence). With 6 bases clipped from V and 5 bases from J, the junction kept 6 bases outside the gene matches. The CDR3 is 14 amino acids. Here the CDR3 DNA reads TGTGCCAGCAGCCGAAGGGACAGGGGTTATGGCTACACCTTC. Translating gives CASSRRDRGYGYTF.

This clonotype was observed at least ten times. The gene calls are TRBV29-1 and TRBJ1-3, with D tentatively TRBD1 (6 bases). Germline CDR1 is SQVTM and CDR2 is ANQGSEA. V was cut by 1 base and J by 2 bases, with 12 bases left in between. The CDR3 sequence is 15 residues long. This CDR3 is CSVEGPTGAGNTIYF. The CDR3 nucleotides read TGCAGCGTTGAAGGACCGACAGGAGCTGGAAACACCATATATTTT. Filled out from reference TRBV29-1 and TRBJ1-3, the complete variable domain reads SAVISQKPSRDICQRGTSLTIQCQVDSQVTMMFWYRQQPGQSLTLIATANQGSEATYESGFVIDKFPISRPNLTFSTLTVSNMSPEDSSIYLCSVEGPTGAGNTIYFGEGSWLTVV.

Ten or more counts support this clonotype. This rearrangement joins TRBV20-1 to TRBJ2-5; 11 bases map to TRBD2. The J segment lost 4 bases and the V segment lost 6 bases, leaving 10 bases of the junction unmatched. There are 15 residues in the CDR3. CDR1 DFQATT and CDR2 SNEGSKA come from the germline V gene (reference sequence). DNA of the CDR3: TGCAGTGCAAACGCCAAAGGGACTAGCGGAGAGACCCAGTACTTC. This sequence encodes CSANAKGTSGETQYF.

This clonotype was counted at least ten times. The chain carries TRBV2 and TRBJ2-7, with D unresolved. Trimming shortened V by 0 bases and J by 4 bases, and 16 bases separated the two germline ends. Germline V gene data show CDR1 as SNHLY and CDR2 as FYNNEI. The CDR3 totals 16 residues. CDR3 loop: CASSEASYAESYEQYF. CDR3 sequence (DNA): TGTGCCAGCAGTGAAGCGAGCTACGCGGAGTCTTACGAGCAGTACTTC.

Only one count was recorded for this clonotype. This may arise from a read error, as a much more abundant clone is one base away. The rearrangement joins TRBV2 to TRBJ2-1; maybe TRBD1 (6 bases). CDR3 length equals 16 residues. CDR1 SNHLY and CDR2 FYNNEI come from the germline V gene. The CDR3 region has the DNA TGTGCCAGCAGTGATCCCCGGGACATCGCCTACGATGAGCAGTTCTTC. It is translated as CASSDPRDIAYDEQFF.

Notes on this clonotype: This may arise from a read error, as a much more abundant clone is one base away. The CDR3 sequence: CASSRGQGVWNEQFF. CDR3 nucleotide sequence: TGTGCCAGTAGCAGGGGACAGGGGGTTTGGAATGAGCAGTTCTTC. The chain has TRBV19 and TRBJ2-1; 11 bases map to TRBD1. This CDR3 comprises 15 residues. The V and J ends lost 6 bases and 7 bases, in that order; junction bases with no gene match: 8. The germline gives CDR1 LNHDA, CDR2 SQIVND (reference sequence).

This chain joins TRBV27 and TRBJ2-1; no firm D call. Germline V lookup: CDR1 MNHEY, CDR2 SMNVEV (reference sequence). V dropped 3 bases and J dropped 7 bases, with 19 bases sitting between them. The CDR3 spans 16 residues. The CDR3 DNA reads as TGTGCCAGCAGTTTTATCGGAAACGTACTTGGGAATGAGCAGTTCTTC. Encoded protein: CASSFIGNVLGNEQFF.

This chain links TRBV2 with TRBJ2-1; TRBD1 is a possible D gene (6 bases). The germline V gene encodes CDR1 SNHLY and CDR2 FYNNEI. This CDR3 is built from 15 residues. Trimming cost V 8 bases and J 5 bases, with 19 bases left between them. The CDR3 DNA reads TGTGCCAGCTGCCACCACAGGGAGTCCCACAATGAGCAGTTCTTC. This gives the protein CASCHHRESHNEQFF.

This clonotype was counted at least ten times. The chain links TRBV19 to TRBJ1-1, with 11 bases that match TRBD1. J was trimmed by 5 bases and V by 10 bases; bases with no gene match: 9. The CDR3 consists of 14 residues. Germline V gene lookup returns CDR1 LNHDA and CDR2 SQIVND (reference sequence). In nucleotides, the CDR3 is TGTGCCACCGGACAGGGGGCTTATTATACTGAAGCTTTCTTT. This sequence encodes CATGQGAYYTEAFF.

There are many counts of this clonotype. V and J are TRBV28 and TRBJ1-1; TRBD1 might be the D (5 bases). V lost 2 bases and J 8 bases, leaving 12 bases between the germline ends. The CDR3 consists of 13 residues. Germline CDR1 reads MDHEN; CDR2 reads SYDVKM. CDR3 coding DNA: TGTGCCAGCAGTTTAAGGGGTGGCAGAGAAGCTTTCTTT. It codes for CASSLRGGREAFF.

The table lists this clonotype with many counts. The chain links TRBV6-2 or TRBV6-3 to TRBJ2-7; D is undetermined. V gave up 6 bases and J gave up 2 bases, with 11 bases separating them. Germline CDR1 and CDR2: MNHEY and SVGEGT. This CDR3 comprises 13 residues. The CDR3 bases are TGTGCCAGCAGCCTCCGACATGCCTACGAGCAGTACTTC. Translating gives CASSLRHAYEQYF.

Many counts were recorded for this clonotype. A read error may produce the germline difference seen at one junction end. V is TRBV10-3 and J is TRBJ2-1, with D perhaps matching TRBD2 (5 bases). CDR1 and CDR2 from the germline V gene are ENHRY and SYGVKD. The length of the CDR3 is 14 residues. The CDR3 protein is CAIGEGPPEGEQFF. The CDR3 DNA sequence: TGTGCCATCGGTGAGGGTCCACCCGAGGGTGAGCAGTTCTTC.